The 29 T cell receptor beta chains below were found in one sample sequenced in a study of T cells in Graves' hyperthyroidism and ophthalmopathy (dated by TCRdb to between 2019 and 2020). Library construction relied on multiplex PCR. Sequencing instrument: Illumina HiSeq 2000. TCR beta CDR3 regions were amplified from RNA transcripts. The first round of RT-PCR for the TCR CDR3 was performed with the HTBI primer set and the Qiagen OneStep RT-PCR kit. Using fastp trimming at Q25 and MiXCR clonotype assembly, TCRdb reanalyzed the public sequencing data and kept in-frame beta chains. Records with the same CDR3 protein are collapsed into one entry carrying the most frequent genes and DNA. Within this sample are 400,000 to 450,000 distinct CDR3 sequences, with approximately 15% of them counted one time only. The leading ten clones occupy roughly 13% of the sample. The sample comprised blood. The receptors come from a man between 18 and 29 years old with Graves' ophthalmopathy.

This clonotype was recorded many times. V and J are TRBV2 and TRBJ1-2; D perhaps matches TRBD1 (5 bases). Trimming removed 6 bases from V and 8 bases from J, with 10 bases in between. This CDR3 has 11 residues. CDR1 SNHLY and CDR2 FYNNEI come from the germline V gene. The CDR3 nucleotides are TGTGCCAGCAGCCAAGGGGTCGGCTACACCTTC. Translated, it gives CASSQGVGYTF.

Concerning this clonotype: A read error is possible here, since a much larger clone lies one base away. The genes are TRBV6-5 and TRBJ2-5; no firm D call. This CDR3 is 13 amino acids long. Germline CDR1 reads MNHEY; CDR2 reads SVGAGI. CDR3 nucleotide sequence: TGTGCCAGCAGTTACGGAGCAGAAGAGACCCGGTACTTC. Translation gives CASSYGAEETRYF.

This clonotype was counted ten times or more. The chain combines TRBV20-1 with TRBJ2-1; the match to TRBD1 covers 9 bases. The CDR3 is 14 residues long. CDR1 is DFQATT and CDR2 is SNEGSKA in the germline V gene (reference sequence). V shed 2 bases and J 6 bases; nucleotides not matched to a gene: 5. This CDR3 is CSARLDRGSNEQFF. CDR3 in DNA: TGCAGTGCTAGACTGGACAGGGGTTCCAATGAGCAGTTCTTC.

This clonotype was seen ten or more times. The rearrangement links TRBV3-1 to TRBJ2-7; D remains ambiguous. The germline V gene has CDR1 LGHDT and CDR2 YNNKEL (reference sequence). The CDR3 runs 15 residues. V was clipped by 0 bases and J by 5 bases, with 14 bases between them. In DNA, the CDR3 is TGTGCCAGCAGCCAAGATCCGGCAGGCGTTAACGAGCAGTACTTC. It codes for CASSQDPAGVNEQYF.

This clonotype was counted at least ten times. The V call is TRBV27, the J call TRBJ1-1; D remains ambiguous. Deletions cut 10 bases from V and 8 bases from J, with 14 bases between. CDR3 length: 11 residues. Germline-derived CDR1 and CDR2 are MNHEY and SMNVEV (reference sequence). CDR3 bases: TGTGCCACCAATTACGCCAGCGAAGCTTTCTTT. Translation: CATNYASEAFF.

For the CDR3, the DNA is TGTGCCAGCAGCGTCCGGGACAGGGGGCACTCTGGAAACACCATATATTTT. This gives the protein CASSVRDRGHSGNTIYF. V is TRBV3-1 and J is TRBJ1-3, with 12 bases matching TRBD1. From germline, CDR1 is LGHDT and CDR2 YNNKEL (reference sequence). The CDR3 spans 17 residues. V shed 5 bases, J shed 0 bases, and the junction held 5 bases outside the gene matches.

The rearrangement joins TRBV5-1 to TRBJ1-3, with a weak D call TRBD1 (5 bases). The CDR3 is 20 amino acids. Germline values: CDR1 SGHRS, CDR2 YFSETQ. With 0 bases removed from V and 0 bases from J, the gap between germline ends came to 22 bases. CDR3 in amino acids: CASSLGRGAGVKVSGNTIYF. CDR3 sequence (DNA): TGCGCCAGCAGCTTGGGGAGAGGGGCCGGGGTTAAAGTCTCTGGAAACACCATATATTTT.

The chain joins TRBV19 to TRBJ2-1, with D maybe TRBD2 (6 bases). Per the germline V gene, CDR1 is LNHDA and CDR2 is SQIVND (reference sequence). Trimming left V 3 bases short and J 2 bases short, with 14 bases between. The CDR3 has 16 residues. The DNA of the CDR3 is TGTGCCAGTAGTATTGGAGGGTCATACCCCTACAATGAGCAGTTCTTC. Translation gives CASSIGGSYPYNEQFF.

This clonotype was seen ten or more times. V usage is TRBV7-9 and J usage is TRBJ1-2; TRBD1 aligns across 9 bases. Germline V lookup: CDR1 SEHNR, CDR2 FQNEAQ (reference sequence). This CDR3 has 18 residues. Losses at the gene ends were 5 bases for V and 4 bases for J; bases not matched to a gene: 17. Here the CDR3 DNA reads TGTGCCAGCAGCCCAAAGCCCCCTACCGGGACAGGGATCTATGGCTACACCTTC. It yields the protein CASSPKPPTGTGIYGYTF.

Remarks on this clonotype: A read error is possible here, since a much larger clone lies one base away. The chain uses TRBV6-1 and TRBJ1-6; TRBD1 is a possible D gene (5 bases). The CDR3 runs to 15 residues. Germline V gene sequence: CDR1 MNHNS, CDR2 SASEGT. V lost 7 bases to trimming and J lost 5 bases, with 15 bases between them. This CDR3 is CASIDQDMDNSPLHF. CDR3 nucleotide sequence: TGTGCCAGCATCGACCAGGACATGGATAATTCACCCCTCCACTTT.

The table lists this clonotype with many counts. The rearrangement uses TRBV13 and TRBJ2-2; D gene unclear. CDR1 is PRHDT, CDR2 FYEKMQ, per germline (reference sequence). The germline V and J ends were trimmed by 0 bases and 4 bases, with 9 bases remaining between them. CDR3 length: 15 residues. The chain's CDR3 is CASSLGPVPTGELFF. CDR3 DNA sequence: TGTGCCAGCAGCTTAGGTCCCGTCCCCACCGGGGAGCTGTTTTTT.

This clonotype came up a few times. This chain uses TRBV12-5 with TRBJ1-2, with D perhaps TRBD1 (5 bases). CDR1 is LGHNT, CDR2 FRNRAP, per germline. This CDR3 spans 13 amino acids. V was cut by 3 bases and J by 8 bases, with 13 bases left in between. In DNA, the CDR3 is TGTGCTAGTGGTTTTTCGGGGCGCATAGGCTACACCTTC. Protein product: CASGFSGRIGYTF. Together with reference TRBV12-5 and TRBJ1-2, the CDR3 gives the full variable domain: DARVTQTPRHKVTEMGQEVTMRCQPILGHNTVFWYRQTMMQGLELLAYFRNRAPLDDSGMPKDRFSAEMPDATLATLKIQPSEPRDSAVYFCASGFSGRIGYTFGSGTRLTVV.

The chain recombines TRBV5-1 with TRBJ1-2, with 7 bases aligning to TRBD1. The CDR3 length is 12 residues. Germline V gene lookup returns CDR1 SGHRS and CDR2 YFSETQ. Trimming at V came to 9 bases and at J to 7 bases, leaving 9 bases not matched to a gene. The DNA for the CDR3 is TGCGCCATCGAACTCCAGGGGGGTGGCTACACCTTC. It yields the protein CAIELQGGGYTF.

The table lists this clonotype with a few counts. A read error may explain this, as a much larger clone is one base away. V gene TRBV12-3 or TRBV12-4 combines with J gene TRBJ2-5, with a weak D call TRBD1 (5 bases). The CDR3 extends over 13 amino acids. Trimming took off 3 bases at V and 9 bases at J, with 14 bases between the two ends. The CDR3 here is CASSFQGLAAQYF. CDR3 DNA: TGTGCCAGCAGTTTTCAGGGATTGGCGGCCCAGTACTTC.

This clonotype was detected many times. The genes are TRBV5-1 and TRBJ2-1, with D tentatively TRBD1 or TRBD2 (5 bases each). CDR3 length: 15 amino acids. CDR1 and CDR2 (germline): SGHRS, YFSETQ. V shed 2 bases and J shed 3 bases, with 12 bases lying between them. The CDR3 reads CASSLRQGVYNEQFF. The CDR3 nucleotides read TGCGCCAGCAGCTTAAGGCAGGGAGTCTACAATGAGCAGTTCTTC.

The sample holds many counts of this clonotype. The junction shows a germline mismatch at one end, possibly a read error. The V gene is TRBV27, the J gene TRBJ1-1; D unclear. The length of the CDR3 is 14 residues. Germline V gene data show CDR1 as MNHEY and CDR2 as SMNVEV (reference sequence). Here the CDR3 DNA reads TGTGCCAGCAGCTTATCGGGGAGAAACACTGAAGCTTTCTTT. Encoded protein: CASSLSGRNTEAFF.

This clonotype was counted a few times. A read error may explain this, as a much larger clone is one base away. V is TRBV12-3 or TRBV12-4 and J is TRBJ1-6, with D unclear. The CDR3 is made up of 13 amino acids. CDR3 residues: CASSLQVNPPLHF. The CDR3 coding sequence is TGTGCCAGCAGTTTACAGGTTAATCCACCCCTCCACTTT.

V usage is TRBV6-1 and J usage is TRBJ1-6; D gene ambiguous. Deletions cut 7 bases from V and 10 bases from J, with 14 bases between. CDR1 MNHNS and CDR2 SASEGT come from the germline V gene. The CDR3 extends over 13 amino acids. The CDR3 loop reads CASTTRAKSPLHF. CDR3 DNA: TGTGCCAGCACCACCCGAGCGAAGTCACCCCTCCACTTT.

This clonotype was found many times. V gene TRBV5-1 combines with J gene TRBJ1-6; a possible D gene is TRBD1 (6 bases). The V gene's germline CDR1 is SGHRS and CDR2 YFSETQ. Trimming pared 4 bases from V and 8 bases from J, leaving 16 bases between. This CDR3 region has 15 residues. For the CDR3, the DNA is TGCGCCAGCAGCGCACAGGGAGAGAGGGATTCACCCCTCCACTTT. It specifies CASSAQGERDSPLHF.

CDR3 residues: CASSIAGGIGTGELFF. The CDR3 DNA follows: TGTGCCAGTAGTATAGCAGGGGGCATTGGCACCGGGGAGCTGTTTTTT. The gene calls are TRBV19 and TRBJ2-2, with 8 bases aligning to TRBD1. Germline loops: CDR1 LNHDA, CDR2 SQIVND (reference sequence). This CDR3 has 16 amino acids. Trimming took 1 base from V and 4 from J; bases not matched to a gene: 5. The variable domain in full, with the rest retrieved from reference TRBV19 and TRBJ2-2, is DGGITQSPKYLFRKEGQNVTLSCEQNLNHDAMYWYRQDPGQGLRLIYYSQIVNDFQKGDIAEGYSVSREKKESFPLTVTSAQKNPTAFYLCASSIAGGIGTGELFFGEGSRLTVL.

Concerning this clonotype: A much larger clone differs by one base, so this may be a read error. The chain combines TRBV6-5 with TRBJ1-2, with 12 bases identical to TRBD1. Per the germline V gene, CDR1 is MNHEY and CDR2 is SVGAGI. This CDR3 is built from 15 residues. The CDR3 DNA follows: TGTGCCCGCAGTCACGAGGGACAGGGGGCACGAGGCTACACCTTC. This codes for CARSHEGQGARGYTF.

In its sample, this clonotype was seen a few times. The genes are TRBV27 and TRBJ2-7; 9 bases map to TRBD1. This CDR3 spans 15 amino acids. The V gene end was trimmed by 4 bases and the J gene end by 2 bases; junction bases not matched to a gene: 6. Per the germline V gene, CDR1 is MNHEY and CDR2 is SMNVEV (reference sequence). The CDR3 sequence: CASSSQGAGTYEQYF. CDR3 DNA: TGTGCCAGCAGTTCACAGGGGGCAGGAACCTACGAGCAGTACTTC.

This chain connects TRBV20-1 to TRBJ1-1; perhaps TRBD1 as D (6 bases). Germline V lookup: CDR1 DFQATT, CDR2 SNEGSKA (reference sequence). The CDR3 runs to 15 residues. Trimming stripped 5 bases from V and 1 base from J, with 17 bases between. This CDR3 is CSALEGGHGNTEAFF. CDR3 nucleotides: TGCAGTGCTCTCGAAGGGGGGCACGGGAACACTGAAGCTTTCTTT.

This clonotype was seen repeatedly, ten times or more. The chain uses TRBV3-1 and TRBJ2-7; tentative D call: TRBD2 (6 bases). Germline V gives CDR1 LGHDT, CDR2 YNNKEL (reference sequence). CDR3 length: 16 residues. The ends were cut back, 2 bases at V and 4 bases at J, with 18 bases in the middle. The CDR3 reads CASSQISGRTWYEQYF. The DNA of the CDR3 is TGTGCCAGCAGCCAAATTAGCGGCCGGACTTGGTACGAGCAGTACTTC.

Remarks on this clonotype: One base away lies a much larger clone, so this may be a sequencing read error. In this CDR3 the conserved last residue, phenylalanine or tryptophan, is missing, so a read error is likely. J is TRBJ2-7 and V is TRBV11-3; 9 nucleotides align to TRBD1. Germline CDR1 SGHNT, CDR2 YENEEA. The CDR3 runs to 15 residues. V lost 5 bases, J lost 6 bases, and 11 bases stayed unmatched. Here the CDR3 DNA reads TGTGCCAGCAGCCCCGGGACAGGGAGTTCGGGCGAGCAGTACCTC. This gives the protein CASSPGTGSSGEQYL.

The chain combines TRBV27 with TRBJ2-7; 7 nucleotides agree with TRBD1. V lost 4 bases, J lost 1 base, and 4 bases stayed unmatched. Germline-derived CDR1 and CDR2 are MNHEY and SMNVEV (reference sequence). This CDR3 comprises 14 residues. Written as DNA, the CDR3 is TGTGCCAGCAGTTCATTGACAGGGTCCTACGAGCAGTACTTC. This encodes CASSSLTGSYEQYF.

This clonotype was detected many times. The genes are TRBV5-1 and TRBJ2-4; D unresolved. CDR1 and CDR2 from the germline V gene are SGHRS and YFSETQ. CDR3 size: 13 residues. The germline V and J ends were trimmed by 0 bases and 8 bases, with 9 bases remaining between them. Here the CDR3 DNA reads TGCGCCAGCAGCTTGGGGGCCGCGGACATTCAGTACTTC. Translated, it gives CASSLGAADIQYF.

This clonotype came up many times. The J gene is TRBJ1-1, the V gene TRBV3-1; D remains ambiguous. V dropped 1 base and J dropped 5 bases, with 8 bases sitting between them. The germline V gene encodes CDR1 LGHDT and CDR2 YNNKEL (reference sequence). The CDR3 totals 13 residues. The DNA for the CDR3 is TGTGCCAGCAGCCAAGCGGGAGGGACTGAAGCTTTCTTT. This translates into CASSQAGGTEAFF.

The DNA of the CDR3 is TGCAGCGTGGGGGGGGGGCTGACCGGGGAGCTGTTTTTT. Encoded protein: CSVGGGLTGELFF. The chain couples TRBV29-1 to TRBJ2-2; TRBD2 is a possible D gene (7 bases). Trimming stripped 6 bases from V and 5 bases from J, with 13 bases between. Germline CDR1 SQVTM, CDR2 ANQGSEA. This CDR3 has 13 amino acids.